This T cell receptor beta chain was sequenced in a study of blood T cell repertoires in COVID-19. CDR1 and CDR2 (germline): SGHVS, FQNEAQ. V dropped 2 bases and J dropped 2 bases, with 6 bases sitting between them. CDR3 length: 13 amino acids. As processed by the authors: Estimates of nucleated cell counts were drawn from the amplification of reference gene primers. TCRdb keeps only in-frame clones here, not all; method: immunoSEQ multiplex PCR. D and trimming come from the DNA, and the V and J calls and clone size come from that table. In the table there are about 210,000 clones, 80% to 90% of which are singletons.

V is TRBV7-8 and J is TRBJ2-5; possibly TRBD1 for D (5 bases). The receptor was derived from a man over 45 with active or convalescent COVID-19. Sequencing was done on a sample of peripheral blood. The CDR3, as DNA: TGTGCCAGCAGCTTACACAGGCAAGAGACCCAGTACTTC. Encoded protein: CASSLHRQETQYF. Using reference TRBV7-8 and TRBJ2-5 for the parts outside the CDR3, the full variable domain is GAGVSQSPRYKVAKRGQDVALRCDPISGHVSLFWYQQALGQGPEFLTYFQNEAQLDKSGLPSDRFFAERPEGSVSTLKIQRTQQEDSAVYLCASSLHRQETQYFGPGTRLLVL.